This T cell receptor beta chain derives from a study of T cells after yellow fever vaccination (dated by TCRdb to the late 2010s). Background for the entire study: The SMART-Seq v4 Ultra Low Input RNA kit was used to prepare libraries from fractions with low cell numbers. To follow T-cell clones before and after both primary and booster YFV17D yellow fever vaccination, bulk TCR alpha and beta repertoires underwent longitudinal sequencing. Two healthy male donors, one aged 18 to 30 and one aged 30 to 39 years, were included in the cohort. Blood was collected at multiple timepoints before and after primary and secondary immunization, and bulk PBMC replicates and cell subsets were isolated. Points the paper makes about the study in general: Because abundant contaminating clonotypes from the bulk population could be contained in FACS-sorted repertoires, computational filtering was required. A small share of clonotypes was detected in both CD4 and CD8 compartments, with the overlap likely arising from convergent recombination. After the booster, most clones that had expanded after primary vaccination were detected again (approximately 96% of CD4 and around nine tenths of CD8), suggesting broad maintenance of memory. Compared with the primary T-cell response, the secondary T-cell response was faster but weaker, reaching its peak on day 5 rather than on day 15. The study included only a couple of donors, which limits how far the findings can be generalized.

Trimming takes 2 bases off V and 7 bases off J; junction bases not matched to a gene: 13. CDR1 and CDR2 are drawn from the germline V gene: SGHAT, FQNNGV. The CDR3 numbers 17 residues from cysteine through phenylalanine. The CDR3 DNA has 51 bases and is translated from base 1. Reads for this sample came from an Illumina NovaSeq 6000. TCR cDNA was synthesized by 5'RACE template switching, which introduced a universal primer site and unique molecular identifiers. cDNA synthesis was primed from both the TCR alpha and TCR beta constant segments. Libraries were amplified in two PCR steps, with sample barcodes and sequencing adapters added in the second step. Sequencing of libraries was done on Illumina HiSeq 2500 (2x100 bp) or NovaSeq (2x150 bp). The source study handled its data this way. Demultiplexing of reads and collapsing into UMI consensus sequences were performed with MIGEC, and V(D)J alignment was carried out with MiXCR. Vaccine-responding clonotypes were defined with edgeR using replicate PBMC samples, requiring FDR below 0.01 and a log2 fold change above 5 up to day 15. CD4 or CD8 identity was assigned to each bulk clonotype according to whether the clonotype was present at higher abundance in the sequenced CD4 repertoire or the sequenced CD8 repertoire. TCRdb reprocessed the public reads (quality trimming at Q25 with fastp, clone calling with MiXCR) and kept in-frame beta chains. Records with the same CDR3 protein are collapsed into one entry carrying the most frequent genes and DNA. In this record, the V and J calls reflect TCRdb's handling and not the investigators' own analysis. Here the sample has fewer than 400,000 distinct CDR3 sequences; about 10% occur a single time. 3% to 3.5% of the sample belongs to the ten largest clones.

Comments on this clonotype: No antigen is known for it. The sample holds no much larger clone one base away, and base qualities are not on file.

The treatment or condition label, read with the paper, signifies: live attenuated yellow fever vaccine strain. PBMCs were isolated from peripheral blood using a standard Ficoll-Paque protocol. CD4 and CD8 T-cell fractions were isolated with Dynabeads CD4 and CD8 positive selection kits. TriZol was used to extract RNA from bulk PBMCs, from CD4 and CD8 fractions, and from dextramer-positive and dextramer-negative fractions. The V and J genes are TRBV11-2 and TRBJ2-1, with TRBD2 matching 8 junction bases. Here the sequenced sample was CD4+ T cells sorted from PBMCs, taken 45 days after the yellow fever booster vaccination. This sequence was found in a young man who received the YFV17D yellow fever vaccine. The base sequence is TGTGCCAGCAGCTTAATTTATCTCGCGGGGGGATGGAATGAGCAGTTCTTC. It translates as CASSLIYLAGGWNEQFF.